This T cell receptor (beta chain) was sequenced during a study of spatial heterogeneity in lung cancer. For the study at large: The study consistently detected more beta-chain than alpha-chain sequences. The study's findings and limits: Blood showed ubiquitous tumor TCRs more often at resection than at routine follow-up.

TCRdb independently ran MiXCR on the 5' RACE reads; one entry per CDR3 protein. Of about 40,000 distinct CDR3 sequences listed, more than 4.5% are singletons. Time point noted: sample taken at primary tumor resection. A total of fewer than 80 untreated early-stage non-small cell lung cancer patients served as donors. This clonotype was recorded at least ten times. Its antigen remains unidentified. The CDR3 consists of 16 residues. The germline V gene encodes CDR1 PRHDT and CDR2 FYEKMQ (reference sequence). Trimming left V 3 bases short and J 0 bases short, with 11 bases between. Material: PBMCs, obtained at surgery. The chain links TRBV13 to TRBJ2-2; D possibly uses TRBD1 or TRBD2 (5 bases each). The receptor's source is a female donor with early-stage non-small cell lung cancer. CDR3 protein: CASSFTGTANTGELFF. The CDR3 DNA follows: TGTGCCAGCAGCTTCACCGGGACGGCGAACACCGGGGAGCTGTTTTTT.